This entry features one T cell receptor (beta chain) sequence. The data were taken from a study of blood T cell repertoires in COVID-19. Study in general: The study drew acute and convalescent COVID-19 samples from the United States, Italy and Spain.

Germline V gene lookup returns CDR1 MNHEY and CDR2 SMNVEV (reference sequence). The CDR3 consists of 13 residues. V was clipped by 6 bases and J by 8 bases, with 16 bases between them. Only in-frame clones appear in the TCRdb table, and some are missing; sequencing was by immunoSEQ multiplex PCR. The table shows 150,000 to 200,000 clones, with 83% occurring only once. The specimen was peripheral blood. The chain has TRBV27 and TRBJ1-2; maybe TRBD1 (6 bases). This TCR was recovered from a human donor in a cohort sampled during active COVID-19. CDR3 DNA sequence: TGTGCCAGCAGCCCTACCCCGGGGGGCGGCTACACCTTC. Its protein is CASSPTPGGGYTF.